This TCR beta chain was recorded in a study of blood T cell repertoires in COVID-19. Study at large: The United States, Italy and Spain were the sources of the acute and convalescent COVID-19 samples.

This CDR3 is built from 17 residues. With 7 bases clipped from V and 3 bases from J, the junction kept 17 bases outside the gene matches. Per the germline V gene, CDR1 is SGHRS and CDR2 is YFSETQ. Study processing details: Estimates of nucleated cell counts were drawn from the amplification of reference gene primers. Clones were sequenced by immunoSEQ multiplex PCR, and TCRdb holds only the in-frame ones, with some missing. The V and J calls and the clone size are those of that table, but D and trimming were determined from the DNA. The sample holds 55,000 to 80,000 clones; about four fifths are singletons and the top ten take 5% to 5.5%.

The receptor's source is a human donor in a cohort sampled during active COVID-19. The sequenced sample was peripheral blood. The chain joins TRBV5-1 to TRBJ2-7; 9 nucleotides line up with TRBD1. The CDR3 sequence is CASYGGWAGQGIYEQYF. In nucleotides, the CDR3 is TGCGCCAGCTACGGGGGGTGGGCCGGACAGGGGATCTACGAGCAGTACTTC. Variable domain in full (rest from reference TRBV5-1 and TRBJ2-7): KAGVTQTPRYLIKTRGQQVTLSCSPISGHRSVSWYQQTPGQGLQFLFEYFSETQRNKGNFPGRFSGRQFSNSRSEMNVSTLELGDSALYLCASYGGWAGQGIYEQYFGPGTRLTVT.